A single TCR beta chain is shown here with its context. Libraries were prepared by immunoSEQ multiplex PCR; TCRdb keeps only in-frame clonotypes and omits some of them. The table lists about 190,000 clones, 84% of them singletons. V lost 3 bases to trimming and J lost 0 bases, with 3 bases between them. Per germline, CDR1 KGHDR and CDR2 SFDVKD. The CDR3 runs 13 residues. Someone with COVID-19 had been met by exposed participants within 2 weeks before study entry. These data are taken from a study of blood T cell repertoires in COVID-19. Study as a whole: The analysed material was cDNA or gDNA that came from T cells, B-cell-depleted T cells, or PBMCs.

This receptor was identified in a woman aged 25 to 39 who had been exposed to COVID-19. The chain links TRBV24-1 to TRBJ2-3, with unresolved D. Sequenced sample: PBMCs or T cells enriched from blood (not recorded which). The CDR3 loop is CATSDPSTDTQYF. The CDR3 nucleotides read TGTGCCACCAGTGATCCTAGCACAGATACGCAGTATTTT.